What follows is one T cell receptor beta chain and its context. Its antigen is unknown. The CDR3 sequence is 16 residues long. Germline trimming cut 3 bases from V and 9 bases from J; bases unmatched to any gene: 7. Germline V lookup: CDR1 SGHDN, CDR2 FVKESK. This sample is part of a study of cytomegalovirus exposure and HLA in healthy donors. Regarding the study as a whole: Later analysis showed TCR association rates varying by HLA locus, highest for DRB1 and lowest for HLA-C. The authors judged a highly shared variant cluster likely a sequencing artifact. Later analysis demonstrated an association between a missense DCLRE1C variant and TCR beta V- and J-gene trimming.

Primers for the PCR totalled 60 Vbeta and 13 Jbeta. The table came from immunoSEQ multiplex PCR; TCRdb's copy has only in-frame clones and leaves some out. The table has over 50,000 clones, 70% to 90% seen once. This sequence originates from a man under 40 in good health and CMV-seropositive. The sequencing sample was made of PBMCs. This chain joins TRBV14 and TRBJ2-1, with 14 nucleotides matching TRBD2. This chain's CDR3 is CASSQRLAGGPGEQFF. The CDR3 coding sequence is TGTGCCAGCAGCCAGCGACTAGCGGGAGGGCCGGGTGAGCAGTTCTTC.